This T cell receptor beta chain appears in the sequencing data of a study of blood T cell repertoires in COVID-19. Turning to the study itself: From T cells, B-cell-depleted T cells, or PBMCs came the material, which was cDNA or gDNA.

As processed by the authors: Amplification with reference gene primers provided the estimates of nucleated cell counts. Only in-frame clones appear in the TCRdb table, and some are missing; sequencing was by immunoSEQ multiplex PCR. V and J calls and clone size follow that table, whereas D and trimming were derived from the DNA. The profile shows fewer than 200,000 clones, roughly 85% of them singletons. The CDR3 contains 15 residues. V gave up 4 bases and J gave up 0 bases, with 13 bases separating them. CDR1 is SGHRS, CDR2 YFSETQ, per germline. J is TRBJ1-1 and V is TRBV5-1, with D unclear. The receptor comes from a woman in her 70s in a cohort exposed to, infected with or recovered from COVID-19 (not recorded which). Specimen: PBMCs or T cells enriched from blood (not recorded which). The CDR3 coding sequence is TGCGCCAGCAGCCGAAATCCGGAGGTGAACACTGAAGCTTTCTTT. This gives the protein CASSRNPEVNTEAFF.